A selection of T cell receptor beta chains follows, all from one sample in a study of cytomegalovirus exposure and HLA in healthy donors. Using immunoSEQ multiplex PCR, the repertoire was profiled, and TCRdb retains in-frame clones only, with some absent. This sample has some 120,000 clones; 79% occur once, and the top ten carry approximately 4%. Sequenced sample: PBMCs. The receptors come from a man aged 30-40 years in good health and CMV-seropositive. The conserved cysteine and the conserved F or W are not part of the CDR3 here. Each record gives: CDR3 protein, V gene.

CDR3aa: ASSPRTGDLTQY; v_gene: TRBV7-2
CDR3aa: ASSYSPGDHQPQH; v_gene: TRBV6-5
CDR3aa: ASSSHSGSYNEQF; v_gene: TRBV7-3
CDR3aa: ASSHGGSIYTEAF; v_gene: TRBV4-1
CDR3aa: SSRGQGGAEAF; v_gene: TRBV7-9
CDR3aa: ASSLNLAAPYEQF; v_gene: TRBV7-2
CDR3aa: ASSLTETQY; v_gene: TRBV5-1
CDR3aa: ASSKGLAGLSSYEQY; v_gene: TRBV21-1
CDR3aa: ASSLGGGYGYT; v_gene: TRBV7-2
CDR3aa: ASSLGLADYNEQF; v_gene: TRBV18
CDR3aa: ASSARENDEQF; v_gene: TRBV6-5
CDR3aa: ASKITGYTEAF; v_gene: TRBV2
CDR3aa: ASTAQRDRVNEQF; v_gene: TRBV2
CDR3aa: AIGVEPGEQY; v_gene: TRBV10-3
CDR3aa: ASSPETVLRTDTQY; v_gene: TRBV7-9
CDR3aa: ASSASDRAPLH; v_gene: TRBV25-1
CDR3aa: ASSLAPGGRGANGLT; v_gene: TRBV5-6
CDR3aa: ASSKDSSGNTIY; v_gene: TRBV9
CDR3aa: ASSLPRERNEQF; v_gene: TRBV5-6
CDR3aa: ASSPGTASTTNYGYT; v_gene: TRBV5-1
CDR3aa: ASNPEAGGRTGELF; v_gene: TRBV5-5
CDR3aa: ASSSWTGGTLQQY; v_gene: TRBV7-2